These 9 T cell receptor beta chains came from one sample sequenced in a study of blood T cell repertoires in COVID-19. TCRdb's table, derived via immunoSEQ multiplex PCR, lists solely in-frame clones and lacks some. The sample shows about 140,000 clones, approximately 78% of them seen only once. Sequences were obtained from peripheral blood. The origin of the receptors is a woman aged 80 or older with acute or convalescent COVID-19.

This clone was seen just once. The chain carries TRBV5-1 and TRBJ1-4; 8 bases match TRBD1. CDR3 length equals 13 residues. Germline V CDR1 and CDR2: SGHRS, YFSETQ. V was clipped by 5 bases and J by 8 bases; unmatched bases: 5. The DNA for the CDR3 is TGCGCCAGCAGGGGGCAGGGGGCAGAAAAACTGTTTTTT. Translating gives CASRGQGAEKLFF.

To note about this clone: The identical CDR3 is also encoded by other nucleotide sequences in the sample. The rearrangement links TRBV7-2 to TRBJ1-4, with 8 bases identical to TRBD1. This CDR3 contains 14 residues. Germline V gene lookup returns CDR1 SGHTA and CDR2 FQGNSA. The V and J ends lost 5 bases and 8 bases, in that order; junction bases with no gene match: 7. CDR3 DNA sequence: TGTGCCAGCAGCGCGGACAGGGTGAGCGAAAAACTGTTTTTT. It encodes CASSADRVSEKLFF. Together with reference TRBV7-2 and TRBJ1-4, the CDR3 gives the full variable domain: GAGVSQSPSNKVTEKGKDVELRCDPISGHTALYWYRQSLGQGLEFLIYFQGNSAPDKSGLPSDRFSAERTGGSVSTLTIQRTQQEDSAVYLCASSADRVSEKLFFGSGTQLSVL.

CDR3 region: CASSLAPSGIRETQYF. The CDR3 DNA reads as TGTGCCAGCAGCTTAGCGCCTAGCGGGATCCGCGAGACCCAGTACTTC. This rearrangement joins TRBV7-2 to TRBJ2-5, with 9 nucleotides matching TRBD2. J was trimmed by 5 bases and V by 0 bases; bases with no gene match: 7. Germline V gives CDR1 SGHTA, CDR2 FQGNSA. The CDR3 is 16 residues long.

This chain links TRBV4-2 with TRBJ1-6; 7 bases align to TRBD1. Unmatched junction bases numbered 12, after V lost 8 bases and J lost 8 bases. The length of the CDR3 is 15 residues. Germline V gene sequence: CDR1 LGHNA, CDR2 YNFKEQ. CDR3 DNA sequence: TGTGCCAGCCAAGCCTTAGACAGGGTTCATTCACCCCTCCACTTT. This encodes CASQALDRVHSPLHF.

A remark on this clone: Different DNA sequences within this sample yield the same CDR3. The CDR3: CASSLGQGTYNSPLHF. The CDR3 DNA is TGCGCCAGCAGCTTGGGTCAGGGGACCTATAATTCACCCCTCCACTTT. The V and J genes are TRBV5-1 and TRBJ1-6, with a weak D call TRBD1 (6 bases). Germline loops: CDR1 SGHRS, CDR2 YFSETQ. Trimming removed 0 bases at V and 2 bases at J, with 9 bases between. This CDR3 has 16 amino acids.

V and J are TRBV5-1 and TRBJ2-5, with TRBD2 as a possible D gene (5 bases). This CDR3 contains 13 residues. V shed 4 bases and J shed 5 bases, with 12 bases lying between them. Germline values: CDR1 SGHRS, CDR2 YFSETQ. CDR3 region: CASSPRTDETQYF. The CDR3, as DNA: TGCGCCAGCAGCCCCCGGACTGATGAGACCCAGTACTTC.

CDR3 protein: CASSSRDRVSYEQYF. CDR3 sequence (DNA): TGTGCCAGCAGCTCCCGGGACAGGGTTTCCTACGAGCAGTACTTC. The chain joins TRBV7-4 to TRBJ2-7; 9 positions agree with TRBD1. Germline V gene data show CDR1 as SGHVT and CDR2 as SQSDAQ. Unmatched junction bases numbered 5, after V lost 4 bases and J lost 1 base. The CDR3 has 15 amino acids.

This chain uses TRBV7-9 with TRBJ1-2; the D gene is possibly TRBD1 (6 bases). With 6 bases removed from V and 2 bases from J, the gap between germline ends came to 7 bases. The CDR3 is 12 amino acids. CDR1 and CDR2 from the germline V gene are SEHNR and FQNEAQ (reference sequence). This chain's CDR3 is CASSTGNYGYTF. The CDR3 DNA is TGTGCCAGCAGTACAGGGAACTATGGCTACACCTTC.

This rearrangement joins TRBV28 to TRBJ1-4; possible D gene TRBD1, 6 bases. In germline, CDR1 is MDHEN, CDR2 SYDVKM. This CDR3 has 15 residues. With 4 bases removed from V and 3 bases from J, the gap between germline ends came to 12 bases. The CDR3 protein is CASSSTGHSNEKLFF. As DNA, the CDR3 is TGTGCCAGCAGTTCCACAGGGCACTCTAATGAAAAACTGTTTTTT.